This T cell receptor beta chain was documented in a study of T cell responses to AZD1222 COVID-19 vaccine. Study-level findings and limits: When two AZD1222 doses had been given, Spike-specific TCR breadth and depth rose.

Looked up from germline, CDR1 is SNHLY and CDR2 is FYNNEI. The CDR3 extends over 15 amino acids. The V and J ends lost 7 bases and 6 bases, in that order; junction bases with no gene match: 10. This clone has only one observation. As yet, its antigen is unknown. The data were produced by immunoSEQ multiplex PCR, yet TCRdb's version contains in-frame clones alone and is incomplete. The repertoire holds some 110,000 clones, 84% seen once, with 9.4% in the top ten. The sequencing used peripheral blood, collected on day 0 of AZD1222 vaccination. The genes are TRBV2 and TRBJ2-7; TRBD2 matches at 12 bases. The source of this sequence is an adult in good health. The CDR3 sequence: CASTTQLAGGSEQYF. The CDR3 nucleotides are TGTGCCAGCACCACGCAACTAGCGGGAGGTTCCGAGCAGTACTTC.